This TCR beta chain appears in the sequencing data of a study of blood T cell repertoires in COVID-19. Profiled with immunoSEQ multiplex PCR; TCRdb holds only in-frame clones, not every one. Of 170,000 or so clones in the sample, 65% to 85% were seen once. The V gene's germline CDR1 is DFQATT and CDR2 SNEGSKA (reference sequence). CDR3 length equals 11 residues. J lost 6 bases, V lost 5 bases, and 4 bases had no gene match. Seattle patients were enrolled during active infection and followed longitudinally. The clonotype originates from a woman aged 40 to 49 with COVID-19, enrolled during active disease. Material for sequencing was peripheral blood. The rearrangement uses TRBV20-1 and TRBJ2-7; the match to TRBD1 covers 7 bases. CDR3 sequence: CSAQRGPEQYF. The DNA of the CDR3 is TGCAGTGCTCAGAGGGGGCCCGAGCAGTACTTC.